A selection of T cell receptor beta chains follows, all from one sample in a study of tumor-infiltrating lymphocytes in localized non-small cell lung cancer. Assay: immunoSEQ multiplex PCR; the TCRdb copy retains only in-frame clones and omits some. Seen here are roughly 24,000 clones, approximately 64% observed once, and the top ten hold around 5%. Sequencing input: lung tumor tissue. All receptors come from a human donor with non-small cell lung cancer. The CDR3 runs from the conserved cysteine through the conserved F or W. Each record gives: clone size, V gene, D gene, J gene, CDR3 protein, CDR3 DNA. D genes are given only for firm matches. Part of the rows lack a size; the others show once, few, many or a class for expanded clones.

few	TRBV11-2	TRBD1	TRBJ1-4	CASSRDREEKLFF	TGTGCCAGCAGCCGGGACAGGGAGGAAAAACTGTTTTTT
.	TRBV18	.	TRBJ2-2	CASSLRTDNTGELFF	TGTGCCAGCTCACTCAGGACAGATAACACCGGGGAGCTGTTTTTT
.	TRBV29-1	.	TRBJ2-5	CSGRTYQETQYF	TGCAGCGGACGGACGTACCAAGAGACCCAGTACTTC
.	TRBV6-5	.	TRBJ2-7	CASSRALAQNYEQYF	TGTGCCAGCAGCAGGGCACTAGCCCAAAACTACGAGCAGTACTTC
.	TRBV5-1	TRBD1	TRBJ2-1	CASTPEGAPYNEQFF	TGCGCCAGCACGCCCGAGGGGGCCCCCTACAATGAGCAGTTCTTC
medium-sized	TRBV14	.	TRBJ1-1	CASSPYREETEAFF	TGTGCCAGCAGCCCATACAGGGAGGAGACTGAAGCTTTCTTT
.	TRBV27	.	TRBJ2-1	CASSTVYNEQFF	TGTGCCAGCAGTACCGTCTACAATGAGCAGTTCTTC
few	TRBV6-1	.	TRBJ2-2	CASRERVRTEYGGELFF	TGTGCCAGCAGGGAAAGGGTCAGGACAGAGTACGGCGGGGAGCTGTTTTTT
.	TRBV5-6	.	TRBJ2-1	CASSSRDWINEQFF	TGTGCCAGCAGCTCCCGGGACTGGATTAATGAGCAGTTCTTC
.	TRBV28	.	TRBJ1-1	CASSRTGVGNTEAFF	TGTGCCAGCAGTCGTACTGGGGTTGGGAACACTGAAGCTTTCTTT
few	TRBV7-4	TRBD1	TRBJ1-1	CARQGVIF	TGTGCCAGACAGGGGGTAATCTTT
.	TRBV6-5	.	TRBJ2-2	CASSLNRDTGELFF	TGTGCCAGCAGTCTAAACAGGGACACCGGGGAGCTGTTTTTT
medium-sized	TRBV18	TRBD2	TRBJ2-5	CASSPFAGAEETQYF	TGTGCCAGCTCACCGTTCGCGGGAGCAGAGGAGACCCAGTACTTC
.	TRBV6-4	.	TRBJ2-7	CASSDGLVPREQYF	TGTGCCAGCAGTGACGGGCTAGTCCCCCGCGAGCAGTACTTC
.	TRBV10-3	TRBD1	TRBJ2-7	CAISEKGQSSYEQYF	TGTGCCATCAGTGAAAAGGGACAGAGCTCCTACGAGCAGTACTTC
few	TRBV18	TRBD2	TRBJ2-1	CASTSGGYNEQFF	TGTGCCAGTACCAGCGGGGGGTACAATGAGCAGTTCTTC
.	TRBV5-1	TRBD1	TRBJ2-7	CASSSGQGQSSYEQYF	TGCGCCAGCAGCTCAGGGCAGGGACAGAGCTCCTACGAGCAGTACTTC
.	TRBV2	TRBD1	TRBJ2-7	CASMGTGSTSYEQYF	TGTGCCAGCATGGGGACAGGCTCTACCTCCTACGAGCAGTACTTC